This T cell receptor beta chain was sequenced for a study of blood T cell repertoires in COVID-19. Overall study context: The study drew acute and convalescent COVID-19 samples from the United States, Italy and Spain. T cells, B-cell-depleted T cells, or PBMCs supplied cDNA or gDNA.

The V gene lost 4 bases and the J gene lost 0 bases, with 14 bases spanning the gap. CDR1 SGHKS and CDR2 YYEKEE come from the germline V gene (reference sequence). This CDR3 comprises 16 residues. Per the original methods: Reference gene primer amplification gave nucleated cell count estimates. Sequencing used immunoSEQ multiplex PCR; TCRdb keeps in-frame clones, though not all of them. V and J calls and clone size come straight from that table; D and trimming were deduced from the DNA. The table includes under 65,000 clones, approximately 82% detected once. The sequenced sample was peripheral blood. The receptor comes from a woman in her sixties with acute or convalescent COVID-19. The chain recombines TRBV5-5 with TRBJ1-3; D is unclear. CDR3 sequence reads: CASSPASSYSGNTIYF. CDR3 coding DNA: TGTGCCAGCAGCCCAGCGTCCAGTTACTCTGGAAACACCATATATTTT.